These T cell receptor beta chains were read from a single sample in a study of T-cell memory formation after mild COVID-19. TCRdb called the 5' RACE reads again in MiXCR, with one record for every CDR3 protein. The table records 250,000 to 350,000 distinct CDR3 sequences, about 13% of them present only once. Material for sequencing was PBMCs or a T cell subset sorted from them (not recorded which). The receptors originated from a man aged 18 to 29 who had mild COVID-19 (a few samples of this study predate the infection). Cell type and time point are not known. Both conserved end residues are part of each CDR3. Fields, in order: V gene, D gene, clone size, J gene, CDR3 DNA, CDR3 protein. The D gene is left open where the match is weak. The size field is filled for only some rows; it gives once, few, many or a size class.

v_gene: TRBV15
d_gene: .
abundance: few
j_gene: TRBJ2-7
CDR3nt: TGTGCCACCAGCAGGGGCGGCGGTCATCCCTACGAGCAGTACTTC
CDR3aa: CATSRGGGHPYEQYF

v_gene: TRBV7-6
d_gene: .
abundance: few
j_gene: TRBJ2-1
CDR3nt: TGTGCCAGCAGTTCTTACCTCGGGAGCTCCTACAATGAGCAGTTCTTC
CDR3aa: CASSSYLGSSYNEQFF

v_gene: TRBV16
d_gene: TRBD1
abundance: .
j_gene: TRBJ1-1
CDR3nt: TGTGCCAGCAGCCAATGGACAGGGATGAACACTGAAGCTTTCTTT
CDR3aa: CASSQWTGMNTEAFF

v_gene: TRBV12-3/TRBV12-4
d_gene: TRBD1
abundance: .
j_gene: TRBJ1-4
CDR3nt: TGTGCCATCCAGACAGGGACTAATGAAAAACTGTTTTTT
CDR3aa: CAIQTGTNEKLFF

v_gene: TRBV12-3/TRBV12-4
d_gene: .
abundance: many
j_gene: TRBJ2-3
CDR3nt: TGTGCCAGCACCTCGGACGCCCAGAGGACAGATACGCAGTATTTT
CDR3aa: CASTSDAQRTDTQYF

v_gene: TRBV5-1
d_gene: .
abundance: few
j_gene: TRBJ2-3
CDR3nt: TGCGCCAGCAGTCCGACTAACACAGATACGCAGTATTTT
CDR3aa: CASSPTNTDTQYF

v_gene: TRBV29-1
d_gene: TRBD1
abundance: few
j_gene: TRBJ1-5
CDR3nt: TGCAGCGTTCAAAAGCCCCGGGACAGGGCCGGCAATCAGCCCCAGCATTTT
CDR3aa: CSVQKPRDRAGNQPQHF

v_gene: TRBV7-2
d_gene: .
abundance: few
j_gene: TRBJ1-4
CDR3nt: TGTGCCAGCAGGTCGGACGGCGAAAAACTGTTTTTT
CDR3aa: CASRSDGEKLFF

v_gene: TRBV7-9
d_gene: .
abundance: few
j_gene: TRBJ1-1
CDR3nt: TGTGCCAGCAGCTTTGGGGGCGGGGCGAACACTGAAGCTTTCTTT
CDR3aa: CASSFGGGANTEAFF

v_gene: TRBV6-5
d_gene: .
abundance: .
j_gene: TRBJ1-5
CDR3nt: TGTGCCAGCAGTTACTCGCGGAATCAGCCCCAGCATTTT
CDR3aa: CASSYSRNQPQHF

v_gene: TRBV6-6
d_gene: .
abundance: .
j_gene: TRBJ1-6
CDR3nt: TGTGCCAGCAGTGCGACCAGGAACTCCTATAATTCACCCCTCCACTTT
CDR3aa: CASSATRNSYNSPLHF

v_gene: TRBV19
d_gene: .
abundance: few
j_gene: TRBJ2-2
CDR3nt: TGTGCCAGTAGTATAGATCCGAGACTCGCCGGGACCGGGGAGCTGTTTTTT
CDR3aa: CASSIDPRLAGTGELFF

v_gene: TRBV5-1
d_gene: TRBD1
abundance: .
j_gene: TRBJ2-4
CDR3nt: TGCGCCAGCAGCTTGTCGACAGGGGAAAACATTCAGTACTTC
CDR3aa: CASSLSTGENIQYF

v_gene: TRBV5-4
d_gene: .
abundance: many
j_gene: TRBJ2-7
CDR3nt: TGTGCCAGCAGCCTGGGCCTACAGGGCTACGAGCAGTACTTC
CDR3aa: CASSLGLQGYEQYF

v_gene: TRBV19
d_gene: .
abundance: .
j_gene: TRBJ2-1
CDR3nt: TGTGCCAGGTCCGGGACCATAAACAATGAGCAGTTCTTC
CDR3aa: CARSGTINNEQFF

v_gene: TRBV29-1
d_gene: .
abundance: .
j_gene: TRBJ2-3
CDR3nt: TGCAGCGCAGAAATTAGCACAGATACGCAGTATTTT
CDR3aa: CSAEISTDTQYF

v_gene: TRBV6-2/TRBV6-3
d_gene: TRBD1
abundance: .
j_gene: TRBJ1-2
CDR3nt: TGTGCCAGCAGTTACGGAAGGACAGGCAGCTATGGCTACACCTTC
CDR3aa: CASSYGRTGSYGYTF

v_gene: TRBV7-2
d_gene: .
abundance: .
j_gene: TRBJ2-5
CDR3nt: TGTGCCAGCAGCCCGAACGGGGGGCAGCCCAGGGCCCAGTACTTC
CDR3aa: CASSPNGGQPRAQYF

v_gene: TRBV29-1
d_gene: .
abundance: .
j_gene: TRBJ1-2
CDR3nt: TGCAGCGTCACCCCCGTTTTAGACCGACTCTATGGCTACACCTTC
CDR3aa: CSVTPVLDRLYGYTF

v_gene: TRBV4-1
d_gene: TRBD2
abundance: .
j_gene: TRBJ2-1
CDR3nt: TGCGCCAGCAGCCGGGGACCGGGGGGACCCTACAATGAGCAGTTCTTC
CDR3aa: CASSRGPGGPYNEQFF

v_gene: TRBV19
d_gene: .
abundance: many
j_gene: TRBJ2-1
CDR3nt: TGTGCCAGTAGTATAGGAGTTGGGGTTGAGCAGTTCTTC
CDR3aa: CASSIGVGVEQFF

v_gene: TRBV7-8
d_gene: .
abundance: once
j_gene: TRBJ1-5
CDR3nt: TGTGCCAGCAGCTCCCCGGGTCGCCAGCCCCAGCATTTT
CDR3aa: CASSSPGRQPQHF

v_gene: TRBV5-1
d_gene: .
abundance: few
j_gene: TRBJ1-1
CDR3nt: TGCGCCAGCAGGAATCAGGGTTCGAGCACTGAAGCTTTCTTT
CDR3aa: CASRNQGSSTEAFF

v_gene: TRBV7-2
d_gene: .
abundance: many
j_gene: TRBJ2-1
CDR3nt: TGTGCCAGCAGCCTAGGCACTAGCAATGAGCAGTTCTTC
CDR3aa: CASSLGTSNEQFF

v_gene: TRBV10-2
d_gene: .
abundance: .
j_gene: TRBJ1-2
CDR3nt: TGCGCCAGCAGTGAACCATCGGCCCGACTCTATGGCTACACCTTC
CDR3aa: CASSEPSARLYGYTF

v_gene: TRBV7-3
d_gene: .
abundance: .
j_gene: TRBJ1-5
CDR3nt: TGTGCCAGCAGCTTAACCAGTTTTGGGTCGGTTCATCAGCCCCAGCATTTT
CDR3aa: CASSLTSFGSVHQPQHF

v_gene: TRBV4-3
d_gene: TRBD1
abundance: .
j_gene: TRBJ1-4
CDR3nt: TGCGCCAGCAGCCAGGTGGACAGGGCGCGCACGGGGGTGTTTTTT
CDR3aa: CASSQVDRARTGVFF

v_gene: TRBV18
d_gene: .
abundance: few
j_gene: TRBJ1-6
CDR3nt: TGTGCCAGCTCACCGGACACCCGGGAAATTTCACCCCTCCACTTT
CDR3aa: CASSPDTREISPLHF

v_gene: TRBV7-8
d_gene: TRBD2
abundance: many
j_gene: TRBJ2-3
CDR3nt: TGTGCCAGCAGCTTAGTTCAGGGACTAGTCCCAGATACGCAGTATTTT
CDR3aa: CASSLVQGLVPDTQYF

v_gene: TRBV10-3
d_gene: .
abundance: .
j_gene: TRBJ1-1
CDR3nt: TGTGCCATCAGTGAGTCGTGGAACACTGAAGCTTTCTTT
CDR3aa: CAISESWNTEAFF

v_gene: TRBV19
d_gene: TRBD1
abundance: once
j_gene: TRBJ1-5
CDR3nt: TGTGCCAGTAGTATCCCCGGAGGGGGCCATCAGCCCCAGCATTTT
CDR3aa: CASSIPGGGHQPQHF

v_gene: TRBV29-1
d_gene: .
abundance: few
j_gene: TRBJ2-3
CDR3nt: TGCAGCGTTGAAGAAGATAGCACAGATACGCAGTATTTT
CDR3aa: CSVEEDSTDTQYF

v_gene: TRBV7-2
d_gene: TRBD1
abundance: few
j_gene: TRBJ1-2
CDR3nt: TGTGCCAGCAGCTTAAACAGGGGGCGCAGAGGCTACACCTTC
CDR3aa: CASSLNRGRRGYTF

v_gene: TRBV4-2
d_gene: TRBD1
abundance: .
j_gene: TRBJ2-3
CDR3nt: TGTGCCAGCAGCTCGGGACAGGACACAGATACGCAGTATTTT
CDR3aa: CASSSGQDTDTQYF

v_gene: TRBV5-1
d_gene: TRBD2
abundance: .
j_gene: TRBJ2-3
CDR3nt: TGCGCCAGCAGCCCGATACTAGCGGCTAGCACAGATACGCAGTATTTT
CDR3aa: CASSPILAASTDTQYF

v_gene: TRBV29-1
d_gene: TRBD2
abundance: few
j_gene: TRBJ2-1
CDR3nt: TGCAGCGTATCGGGGGGGCCATACAATGAGCAGTTCTTC
CDR3aa: CSVSGGPYNEQFF

v_gene: TRBV6-5
d_gene: TRBD2
abundance: .
j_gene: TRBJ2-2
CDR3nt: TGTGCCAGCAGTTACTCAACTAGCGGAGTGAGATTGTTTTTT
CDR3aa: CASSYSTSGVRLFF

v_gene: TRBV6-6
d_gene: .
abundance: few
j_gene: TRBJ2-2
CDR3nt: TGTGCCAGCAGGGGGGGCGACACCGGGGAGCTGTTTTTT
CDR3aa: CASRGGDTGELFF

v_gene: TRBV4-1
d_gene: TRBD1
abundance: few
j_gene: TRBJ1-1
CDR3nt: TGCGCCAGCAGCCGGGAGACAGGGGTTACTGAAGCTTTCTTT
CDR3aa: CASSRETGVTEAFF

v_gene: TRBV29-1
d_gene: TRBD1
abundance: .
j_gene: TRBJ2-7
CDR3nt: TGCAGCGTATCCAGGGGGTACGAGCAGTACTTC
CDR3aa: CSVSRGYEQYF

v_gene: TRBV6-5
d_gene: TRBD1
abundance: few
j_gene: TRBJ1-2
CDR3nt: TGTGCCAGCACCCCCGACAGGGGCGATGGCTACACCTTC
CDR3aa: CASTPDRGDGYTF

v_gene: TRBV10-2
d_gene: .
abundance: many
j_gene: TRBJ2-5
CDR3nt: TGCGCCAGCAGTGAGCCACTAGGCCTCCAAGAGACCCAGTACTTC
CDR3aa: CASSEPLGLQETQYF

v_gene: TRBV7-2
d_gene: TRBD1
abundance: few
j_gene: TRBJ1-2
CDR3nt: TGTGCCAGCCTACCCGGGACAGGGGGCTGGGGCTACACCTTC
CDR3aa: CASLPGTGGWGYTF

v_gene: TRBV6-6
d_gene: TRBD2
abundance: many
j_gene: TRBJ2-5
CDR3nt: TGTGCCAGCAGGGGACTAGCGGGGAGGGCAATGACCCAGTACTTC
CDR3aa: CASRGLAGRAMTQYF

v_gene: TRBV28
d_gene: .
abundance: many
j_gene: TRBJ2-2
CDR3nt: TGTGCCAGCAGTTCGGGGGACAGATCGAACACCGGGGAGCTGTTTTTT
CDR3aa: CASSSGDRSNTGELFF